This entry lists 30 T cell receptor beta chains sequenced from one sample in a study of spatial heterogeneity in lung cancer. Noted time point: sample taken at primary tumor resection. Whole RNA was taken from tumor, nontumor lung or frozen PBMC; it was then sequenced unsorted. From the 5' RACE reads, TCRdb called clonotypes with MiXCR, one entry per CDR3 protein. Among more than 30,000 distinct CDR3 sequences listed, 4% to 6% were seen once. The source material was PBMCs, sampled at surgery. The receptors stem from a female donor with early-stage non-small cell lung cancer.

In its sample, this clonotype was seen many times. The chain is built from TRBV7-8 and TRBJ2-7; 7 bases are a match to TRBD2. The V and J ends lost 2 bases and 3 bases, in that order; junction bases with no gene match: 10. Per the germline V gene, CDR1 is SGHVS and CDR2 is FQNEAQ. CDR3 length equals 16 residues. The CDR3 sequence is CASSLPRRAGDYEQYF. The CDR3 DNA reads as TGTGCCAGCAGCTTACCCCGAAGGGCGGGGGACTACGAGCAGTACTTC. Full variable domain (outside the CDR3, taken from reference TRBV7-8 and TRBJ2-7): GAGVSQSPRYKVAKRGQDVALRCDPISGHVSLFWYQQALGQGPEFLTYFQNEAQLDKSGLPSDRFFAERPEGSVSTLKIQRTQQEDSAVYLCASSLPRRAGDYEQYFGPGTRLTVT.

This clonotype came up many times. The chain joins TRBV4-2 to TRBJ2-3, with D tentatively TRBD1 (7 bases). CDR1 and CDR2 from the germline V gene are LGHNA and YNFKEQ. The length of the CDR3 is 15 residues. Trimming cost V 4 bases and J 4 bases, with 15 bases left between them. The CDR3 sequence is CASSPAGGGADTQYF. The CDR3 nucleotides read TGTGCCAGCAGCCCCGCCGGAGGGGGCGCAGATACGCAGTATTTT.

This clonotype has more than one count but fewer than ten. The chain carries TRBV10-3 and TRBJ2-5, with D possibly matching TRBD1 (6 bases). The CDR3 is made up of 13 amino acids. Germline CDR1 is ENHRY and CDR2 is SYGVKD. With 8 bases removed from V and 5 bases from J, the gap between germline ends came to 15 bases. CDR3 amino acids: CAIESRRGETQYF. The DNA for the CDR3 is TGTGCCATCGAGTCTAGAAGGGGGGAGACCCAGTACTTC.

This chain joins TRBV9 and TRBJ1-1; possible D gene TRBD1, 6 bases. The germline V and J ends were trimmed by 4 bases and 1 base, with 14 bases remaining between them. CDR3 length: 15 residues. Per germline, CDR1 SGDLS and CDR2 YYNGEE. The CDR3 reads CASSNMGQKNTEAFF. The CDR3 nucleotides read TGTGCCAGCAGCAACATGGGACAAAAGAACACTGAAGCTTTCTTT.

Only a few counts were recorded for this clonotype. For the CDR3, the DNA is TGTGCCAGCAGCCCCGCACCGGGACAGGGGAACTATGGCTACACCTTC. Translated, it gives CASSPAPGQGNYGYTF. V and J are TRBV28 and TRBJ1-2; 10 bases line up with TRBD1. CDR1 MDHEN and CDR2 SYDVKM come from the germline V gene. Losses at the gene ends were 6 bases for V and 2 bases for J; bases not matched to a gene: 9. The CDR3 spans 16 residues.

This clonotype was observed many times. As DNA, the CDR3 is TGTGCCAGCACCCCAAGGGCGCCTCGACAGGTCGGTATTATCCCCTACGAGCAGTACTTC. It encodes CASTPRAPRQVGIIPYEQYF. The rearrangement links TRBV27 to TRBJ2-7, with D possibly matching TRBD1 (6 bases). Germline V gene sequence: CDR1 MNHEY, CDR2 SMNVEV (reference sequence). The CDR3 covers 20 residues. Trimming removed 7 bases at V and 2 bases at J, with 33 bases between.

In its sample, this clonotype was seen many times. This chain uses TRBV7-8 with TRBJ1-1; D might be TRBD1 (5 bases). The germline gives CDR1 SGHVS, CDR2 FQNEAQ. V was cut by 1 base and J by 10 bases, with 19 bases left in between. This CDR3 contains 15 residues. The CDR3 sequence: CASSLVSGRSGPAFF. DNA for the CDR3: TGTGCCAGCAGCTTAGTCTCGGGACGCTCGGGTCCAGCTTTCTTT.

This clonotype appeared many times. CDR3 region: CASSGTGNEAFF. The CDR3 DNA follows: TGTGCCAGCAGCGGGACTGGGAATGAAGCTTTCTTT. The chain links TRBV6-1 to TRBJ1-1, with D perhaps matching TRBD1 (5 bases). Germline-derived CDR1 and CDR2 are MNHNS and SASEGT. The CDR3 has 12 amino acids. The ends were cut back, 6 bases at V and 7 bases at J, with 12 bases in the middle.

This rearrangement joins TRBV5-5 to TRBJ1-1; a weak D match, TRBD1 (5 bases). The germline V gene encodes CDR1 SGHKS and CDR2 YYEKEE (reference sequence). The CDR3 runs 13 residues. Deletions cut 4 bases from V and 5 bases from J, with 12 bases between. DNA for the CDR3: TGTGCCAGCAGCCTGAGGGGAGGTACTGAAGCTTTCTTT. Translated: CASSLRGGTEAFF.

At least ten counts were recorded for this clonotype. V is TRBV9 and J is TRBJ2-2; D could derive from TRBD1 or TRBD2 (5 bases each). The CDR3 is 20 amino acids. The germline gives CDR1 SGDLS, CDR2 YYNGEE. V was shortened by 4 bases and J by 1 base, with 26 bases between the two germline ends. The CDR3 nucleotides read TGTGCCAGCAGCCCCCGGTACGGGACCGTTAAGAAGAAGAACACCGGGGAGCTGTTTTTT. Protein product: CASSPRYGTVKKKNTGELFF.

This clonotype was counted a few times. The J gene is TRBJ1-6, the V gene TRBV9; 8 nucleotides agree with TRBD1. The CDR3 has 15 amino acids. Losses at the gene ends were 0 bases for V and 9 bases for J; bases not matched to a gene: 5. The germline gives CDR1 SGDLS, CDR2 YYNGEE. CDR3 nucleotide sequence: TGTGCCAGCAGCGTAGCTCAGGGGGCGGTTTCACCCCTCCACTTT. Amino acid sequence: CASSVAQGAVSPLHF.

This clonotype has only a few counts. The gene calls are TRBV5-4 and TRBJ2-5; 7 nucleotides match TRBD2. Germline loops: CDR1 SGHNT, CDR2 YYREEE (reference sequence). Unmatched junction bases numbered 9, after V lost 4 bases and J lost 6 bases. This CDR3 comprises 14 residues. CDR3 sequence reads: CASSPQRGGKTQYF. As DNA, the CDR3 is TGTGCCAGCAGCCCGCAGCGGGGAGGAAAGACCCAGTACTTC.

A few counts support this clonotype. The chain employs TRBV2 and TRBJ2-7; tentative D call: TRBD2 (6 bases). V lost 3 bases and J 4 bases, leaving 22 bases between the germline ends. CDR3 size: 17 residues. Germline assignment: CDR1 SNHLY and CDR2 FYNNEI. CDR3 sequence: CASSDPAWLATNYEQYF. As DNA, the CDR3 is TGTGCCAGCAGTGATCCCGCTTGGCTAGCGACAAATTACGAGCAGTACTTC.

V and J are TRBV25-1 and TRBJ2-6, with D unresolved. Germline V gene data show CDR1 as MGHDK and CDR2 as SYGVNS. V gave up 6 bases and J gave up 4 bases, with 4 bases separating them. CDR3 length: 12 amino acids. The CDR3 coding sequence is TGTGCCAGCAGCCCAGGGGCCAACGTCCTGACTTTC. Its translation: CASSPGANVLTF.

This clonotype was found many times. This chain joins TRBV7-9 and TRBJ2-7, with TRBD2 as a possible D gene (5 bases). V shed 1 base and J shed 6 bases, with 13 bases lying between them. The CDR3 extends over 14 amino acids. CDR1 is SEHNR, CDR2 FQNEAQ, per germline (reference sequence). CDR3 protein: CASSLGGFGSEQYF. In DNA form, the CDR3 reads TGTGCCAGCAGCTTAGGAGGGTTTGGTAGCGAGCAGTACTTC.

This clonotype was counted ten times or more. For the CDR3, the DNA is TGCAGTGCTAGAGATTACACTGAAGCTTTCTTT. It translates to CSARDYTEAFF. The rearrangement links TRBV20-1 to TRBJ1-1, with D unresolved. The V end was cut by 0 bases, the J end by 3 bases, with 2 bases between. Per germline, CDR1 DFQATT and CDR2 SNEGSKA (reference sequence). The length of the CDR3 is 11 residues.

This clonotype was observed many times. The chain has TRBV28 and TRBJ2-7; TRBD2 agrees at 7 bases. Per germline, CDR1 MDHEN and CDR2 SYDVKM. With V trimmed by 6 bases and J by 1 base, 9 bases remained unmatched. There are 15 residues in the CDR3. This CDR3 is CASRSGTTLSYEQYF. The CDR3 region has the DNA TGTGCCAGCAGATCCGGGACTACGCTTTCCTACGAGCAGTACTTC.

This sequence joins TRBV4-1 and TRBJ2-3; D possibly corresponds to TRBD2 (6 bases). Trimming left V 3 bases short and J 6 bases short, with 13 bases between. The CDR3 loop spans 14 amino acids. Germline lookup yields CDR1 MGHRA and CDR2 YSYEKL. For the CDR3, the DNA is TGCGCCAGCAGCCAGGATACCCTAGCGGATACGCAGTATTTT. Translating it yields CASSQDTLADTQYF.

This clonotype was seen repeatedly, ten times or more. CDR3 DNA sequence: TGTGCCAGCTCACCACAGGAGGTCCCTGGAAACACCATATATTTT. It encodes CASSPQEVPGNTIYF. The chain employs TRBV18 and TRBJ1-3; no firm D call. The CDR3 is 15 residues long. The V end lost 1 base, the J end lost 2 bases, and 9 bases lay between the germline ends. Germline CDR1 and CDR2: KGHSH and LQKENI.

This clonotype appeared many times. The chain is built from TRBV30 and TRBJ1-1; D not certain. Trimming pared 0 bases from V and 2 bases from J, leaving 7 bases between. The CDR3 is 13 amino acids. Germline V CDR1 and CDR2: GTSNPN, SVGIG (reference sequence). The CDR3 loop is CAWSVMVNTEAFF. DNA of the CDR3: TGTGCCTGGAGTGTGATGGTTAACACTGAAGCTTTCTTT. The full variable domain, its missing parts supplied by reference TRBV30 and TRBJ1-1, is SQTIHQWPATLVQPVGSPLSLECTVEGTSNPNLYWYRQAAGRGLQLLFYSVGIGQISSEVPQNLSASRPQDRQFILSSKKLLLSDSGFYLCAWSVMVNTEAFFGQGTRLTVV.

The V call is TRBV29-1, the J call TRBJ1-5; no firm D call. The germline V and J ends were trimmed by 4 bases and 5 bases, with 12 bases remaining between them. Germline lookup yields CDR1 SQVTM and CDR2 ANQGSEA. There are 13 residues in the CDR3. CDR3 nucleotide sequence: TGCAGCGTTGTCTGGAATGGGGATCAGCCCCAGCATTTT. This translates into CSVVWNGDQPQHF.

The chain couples TRBV7-8 to TRBJ2-5; TRBD2 aligns across 8 bases. V gave up 5 bases and J gave up 4 bases; unmatched junction bases: 6. CDR3 length equals 14 residues. Germline assignment: CDR1 SGHVS and CDR2 FQNEAQ. CDR3 DNA: TGTGCCAGCAGCCCGGGGGGGGACCGAGAGACCCAGTACTTC. Residues: CASSPGGDRETQYF.

The sample holds many counts of this clonotype. The V call is TRBV28, the J call TRBJ2-5, with 11 positions matching TRBD2. The CDR3 sequence is 15 residues long. Per the germline V gene, CDR1 is MDHEN and CDR2 is SYDVKM. Germline trimming cut 4 bases from V and 3 bases from J; bases unmatched to any gene: 4. DNA for the CDR3: TGTGCCAGCAGTTGGTCTAGCGGGGGGAAAGAGACCCAGTACTTC. This translates into CASSWSSGGKETQYF. Looking up the rest from reference TRBV28 and TRBJ2-5 gives the full variable domain: DVKVTQSSRYLVKRTGEKVFLECVQDMDHENMFWYRQDPGLGLRLIYFSYDVKMKEKGDIPEGYSVSREKKERFSLILESASTNQTSMYLCASSWSSGGKETQYFGPGTRLLVL.

This chain uses TRBV5-1 with TRBJ1-2; 8 bases match TRBD1. Losses at the gene ends were 4 bases for V and 4 bases for J; bases not matched to a gene: 12. From germline, CDR1 is SGHRS and CDR2 YFSETQ. CDR3 length equals 16 residues. CDR3 protein: CASSLDGTGEPYGYTF. The CDR3 DNA follows: TGCGCCAGCAGCCTGGATGGGACAGGCGAACCCTATGGCTACACCTTC. The complete variable domain, with remaining parts taken from reference TRBV5-1 and TRBJ1-2, reads KAGVTQTPRYLIKTRGQQVTLSCSPISGHRSVSWYQQTPGQGLQFLFEYFSETQRNKGNFPGRFSGRQFSNSRSEMNVSTLELGDSALYLCASSLDGTGEPYGYTFGSGTRLTVV.

This clonotype appeared many times. The chain is built from TRBV18 and TRBJ1-4; tentative D call: TRBD1 (6 bases). The V and J ends lost 3 bases and 5 bases respectively, with 10 bases between them. CDR1 KGHSH and CDR2 LQKENI come from the germline V gene. This CDR3 is built from 14 residues. CDR3 DNA: TGTGCCAGCTCACCGGGGGCGGCAAATGAAAAACTGTTTTTT. This codes for CASSPGAANEKLFF.

This clonotype was detected ten times or more. The chain combines TRBV4-3 with TRBJ2-7, with no clear D. Germline CDR1 and CDR2: LGHNA and YSLEER. V lost 5 bases, J lost 6 bases, and 11 bases lay in between. The CDR3 is 12 amino acids. The chain's CDR3 is CASSSHLGEQYF. DNA for the CDR3: TGCGCCAGCAGCTCCCACCTTGGCGAGCAGTACTTC.

This clonotype was recorded many times. The chain recombines TRBV10-3 with TRBJ2-3, with D possibly being TRBD1 or TRBD2 (5 bases each). The V and J ends lost 6 bases and 0 bases respectively, with 13 bases between them. CDR1 and CDR2 (germline): ENHRY, SYGVKD. The CDR3 contains 15 residues. Here the CDR3 DNA reads TGTGCCATCAGACCCCACGGGACCAGCACAGATACGCAGTATTTT. It translates to CAIRPHGTSTDTQYF.

This clonotype was seen many times. The DNA of the CDR3 is TGCGCCAGCAGCCCGGGTGGGGAGCAGTACTTC. This codes for CASSPGGEQYF. The rearrangement links TRBV5-1 to TRBJ2-7; D gene ambiguous. Per germline, CDR1 SGHRS and CDR2 YFSETQ. V was clipped by 4 bases and J by 7 bases, with 9 bases between them. This CDR3 has 11 amino acids. Complete variable domain (other parts from reference TRBV5-1 and TRBJ2-7): KAGVTQTPRYLIKTRGQQVTLSCSPISGHRSVSWYQQTPGQGLQFLFEYFSETQRNKGNFPGRFSGRQFSNSRSEMNVSTLELGDSALYLCASSPGGEQYFGPGTRLTVT.

This clonotype was counted at least ten times. The chain has TRBV9 and TRBJ1-6; D not resolved. The V end lost 0 bases, the J end lost 6 bases, and 4 bases lay between the germline ends. Per the germline V gene, CDR1 is SGDLS and CDR2 is YYNGEE. The CDR3 contains 13 residues. CDR3 DNA: TGTGCCAGCAGCGTAGTGCTTAATTCACCCCTCCACTTT. Residues: CASSVVLNSPLHF.

The table lists this clonotype with a few counts. The chain couples TRBV5-4 to TRBJ2-6, with 8 positions matching TRBD2. The length of the CDR3 is 20 residues. After removal of 3 bases from V and 0 bases from J, the junction contained 14 bases not matched to a gene. In germline, CDR1 is SGHNT, CDR2 YYREEE (reference sequence). The CDR3 DNA follows: TGTGCCAGCAGCTCTAGGACTAGCTCACTCATCCTCTCTGGGGCCAACGTCCTGACTTTC. Residues: CASSSRTSSLILSGANVLTF.